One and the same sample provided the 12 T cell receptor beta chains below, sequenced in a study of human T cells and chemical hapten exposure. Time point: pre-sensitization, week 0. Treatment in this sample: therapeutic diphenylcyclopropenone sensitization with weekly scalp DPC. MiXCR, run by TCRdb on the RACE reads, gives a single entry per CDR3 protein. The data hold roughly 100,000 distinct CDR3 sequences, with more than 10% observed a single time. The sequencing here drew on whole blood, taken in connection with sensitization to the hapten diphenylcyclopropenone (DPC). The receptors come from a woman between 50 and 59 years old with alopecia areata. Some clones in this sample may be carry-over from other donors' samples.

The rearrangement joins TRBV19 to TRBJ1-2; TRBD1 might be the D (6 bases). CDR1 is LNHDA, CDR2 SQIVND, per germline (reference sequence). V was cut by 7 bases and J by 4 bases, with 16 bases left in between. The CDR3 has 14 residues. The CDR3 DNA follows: TGTGCCAGTAAGGGGGACCTAAATACCTATGGCTACACCTTC. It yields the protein CASKGDLNTYGYTF.

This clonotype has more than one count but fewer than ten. CDR3: CASSRTSGAVSTDTQYF. The CDR3 DNA is TGTGCCAGCAGTCGGACTAGCGGGGCCGTAAGCACAGATACGCAGTATTTT. The V gene is TRBV4-2, the J gene TRBJ2-3; 12 bases are a match to TRBD2. Per the germline V gene, CDR1 is LGHNA and CDR2 is YNFKEQ. J was trimmed by 0 bases and V by 6 bases; bases with no gene match: 7. The CDR3 consists of 17 residues.

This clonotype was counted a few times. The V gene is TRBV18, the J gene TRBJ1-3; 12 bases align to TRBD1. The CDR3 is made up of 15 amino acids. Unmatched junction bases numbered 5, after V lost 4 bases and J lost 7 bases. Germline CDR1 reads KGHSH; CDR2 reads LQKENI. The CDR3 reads CASSQGTGGANTIYF. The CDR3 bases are TGTGCCAGCTCACAAGGGACAGGGGGCGCGAACACCATATATTTT.

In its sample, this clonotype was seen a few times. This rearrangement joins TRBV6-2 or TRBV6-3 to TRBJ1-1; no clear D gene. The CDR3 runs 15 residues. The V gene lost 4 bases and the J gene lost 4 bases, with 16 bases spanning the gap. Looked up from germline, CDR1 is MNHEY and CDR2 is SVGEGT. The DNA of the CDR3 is TGTGCCAGCAGTTCTCTCTACGGGGTCCGCACTGAAGCTTTCTTT. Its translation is CASSSLYGVRTEAFF.

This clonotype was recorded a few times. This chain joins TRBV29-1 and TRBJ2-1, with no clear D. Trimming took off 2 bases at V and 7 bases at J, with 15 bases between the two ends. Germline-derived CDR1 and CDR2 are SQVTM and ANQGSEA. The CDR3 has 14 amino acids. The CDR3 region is CSVEQAQRQNEQFF. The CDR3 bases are TGCAGCGTTGAACAGGCCCAGCGCCAAAATGAGCAGTTCTTC.

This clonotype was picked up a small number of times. The chain's CDR3 is CSAQQGRNTEAFF. The CDR3 coding sequence is TGCAGCGCTCAACAGGGGAGGAACACTGAAGCTTTCTTT. The chain recombines TRBV29-1 with TRBJ1-1; 7 bases are shared with TRBD1. J lost 1 base, V lost 7 bases, and 6 bases had no gene match. Germline V gene sequence: CDR1 SQVTM, CDR2 ANQGSEA. CDR3 length equals 13 residues.

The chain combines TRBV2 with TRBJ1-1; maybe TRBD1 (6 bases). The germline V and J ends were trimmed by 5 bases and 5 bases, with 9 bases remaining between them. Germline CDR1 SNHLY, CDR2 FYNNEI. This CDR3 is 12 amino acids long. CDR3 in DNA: TGTGCCAGCAGTAAAACAGGGACTGAAGCTTTCTTT. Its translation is CASSKTGTEAFF.

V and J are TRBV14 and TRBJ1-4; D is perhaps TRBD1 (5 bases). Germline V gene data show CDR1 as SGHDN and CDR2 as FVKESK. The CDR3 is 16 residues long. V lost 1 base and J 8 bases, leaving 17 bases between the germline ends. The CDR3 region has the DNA TGTGCCAGCAGCCAAGGAGCTCCAGGGTTTTGGGAAAAACTGTTTTTT. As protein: CASSQGAPGFWEKLFF.

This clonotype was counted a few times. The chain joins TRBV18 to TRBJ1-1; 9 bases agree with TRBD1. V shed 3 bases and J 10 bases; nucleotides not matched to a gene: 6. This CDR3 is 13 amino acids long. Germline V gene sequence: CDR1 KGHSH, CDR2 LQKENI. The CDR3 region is CASSPDRGASAFF. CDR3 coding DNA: TGTGCCAGCTCACCCGACAGGGGGGCGTCAGCTTTCTTT.

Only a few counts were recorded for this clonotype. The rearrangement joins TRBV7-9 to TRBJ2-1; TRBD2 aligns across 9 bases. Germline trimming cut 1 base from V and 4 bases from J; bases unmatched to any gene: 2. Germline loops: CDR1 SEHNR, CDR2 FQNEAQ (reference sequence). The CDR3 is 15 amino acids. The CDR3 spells CASSLGLAGYNEQFF. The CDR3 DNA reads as TGTGCCAGCAGCTTAGGGCTAGCGGGGTACAATGAGCAGTTCTTC.

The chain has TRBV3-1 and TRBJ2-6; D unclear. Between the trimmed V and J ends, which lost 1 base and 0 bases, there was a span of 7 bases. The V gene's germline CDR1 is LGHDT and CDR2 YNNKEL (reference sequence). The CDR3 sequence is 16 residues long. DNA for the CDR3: TGTGCCAGCAGCCAAGGACGGCCCTCTGGGGCCAACGTCCTGACTTTC. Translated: CASSQGRPSGANVLTF.

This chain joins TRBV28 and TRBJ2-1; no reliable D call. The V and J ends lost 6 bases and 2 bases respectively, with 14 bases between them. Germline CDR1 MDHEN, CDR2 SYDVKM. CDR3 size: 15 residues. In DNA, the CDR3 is TGTGCCAGCAGGACCCCGGGTACCACCTACAATGAGCAGTTCTTC. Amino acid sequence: CASRTPGTTYNEQFF.